This T cell receptor beta chain is drawn from a study of CD8 T cells in Susac syndrome (dated 2019 in TCRdb). The study in broad terms: Among the Susac syndrome patients who were sequenced, clinically active disease was present in over 5 and clinical remission was observed in fewer than ten. At blood withdrawal, Susac syndrome patients were therapy-naive, treated with corticosteroids (with IVIg additionally given to some), or treated with IVIg alone. The study used repertoire sequencing to test whether antigen drove CD8+ T cell activation and differentiation in Susac syndrome. The study compared CD8+ T cell repertoire clonality among 12 healthy donors, some 14 Susac syndrome patients and roughly 16 multiple sclerosis patients.

General findings and caveats noted by the study authors: CD8+ repertoires in Susac syndrome showed clonal expansion, which was highest in CD8+ TEMRA cells and was greater in clinically active patients than in remitting patients. Approximately 15 Susac-specific public clones were identified in the total CD8+ repertoire, and four to six Susac-specific public clones were identified in the CD8+ TEMRA repertoire. The TCR sequencing and HLA analysis was acknowledged to have included a relatively small number of individuals.

RNA was extracted using the RNeasy kit, and roughly 0.5 to 1 ug of the RNA was reverse transcribed with random hexamers. The immunoSEQ multiplex PCR assay, which covers 54 Vbeta and 13 Jbeta segments, was used to amplify TCR beta CDR3 regions. Bias from PCR amplification was corrected by using a synthetic template baseline for primer optimization and for computational correction. The paper's data handling went like this. Reads were annotated to V, D and J genes per IMGT and analyzed with immunoSEQ Analyzer, keeping only productive sequences. Clonality was calculated as one minus the Shannon entropy normalized by log2 of the number of productive unique sequences. Public and private clones were assessed among the 100 most prevalent clones of each patient and control. Clones were defined as Susac-specific when absent from the healthy and MS cohorts, from approximately 1,100 published viral clones and from other ImmuneACCESS disease sequences. TCRdb ran its own pipeline on the public reads, namely fastp trimming at Q25 and MiXCR clone calling, and kept in-frame beta chains. Rows are combined by CDR3 protein, so each entry shows the most common genes and DNA. TCRdb's processing, not the study's, gives the V and J calls here. In all, the sample holds roughly 150,000 distinct CDR3 sequences, and around 93% of those were seen once. 0.15% to 0.2% of the sample belongs to the ten largest clones.

Peripheral blood CD8+ and CD4+ T cells from healthy donors, Susac syndrome patients and multiple sclerosis patients were profiled using high-throughput TCR beta sequencing. The Susac syndrome patients fulfilled recently defined diagnostic criteria for definite or probable disease. Bulk CD8+ and CD4+ T cells were purified magnetically by negative isolation, whereas CD8+ TEMRA cells were enriched by FACS. Blood was collected in EDTA tubes and processed within 24 hours, with PBMCs isolated through density gradient centrifugation. PBMCs intended for TCR sequencing were cryopreserved in liquid nitrogen and thawed later in a water bath at 37 degrees C. The sorted or isolated CD4+, CD8+ and CD8+ TEMRA cells reached a purity of at least 90%. On this clonotype: No cognate antigen has been identified for it. It has no much larger one-base neighbor in the sample; base qualities were not kept.

In the germline V gene (reference sequence), CDR1 corresponds to DFQATT and CDR2 to SNEGSKA. V is cut by 6 bases and J by 1 base, and the space between the germline ends is 15 bases. Its CDR3 holds 14 amino acids, cysteine through phenylalanine. Just the 42-base CDR3 DNA is kept, in frame starting at base 1. The sequenced sample was CD8+ T cells from PBMCs. The chain joins TRBV20-1 to TRBJ1-2; TRBD1 is a possible D gene, resting on 6 matching bases. The receptor was isolated from a human donor with Susac syndrome. The CDR3 reads CSAGARQVNYGYTF. The DNA reads as follows: TGCAGTGCAGGAGCCCGACAGGTTAACTATGGCTACACCTTC.